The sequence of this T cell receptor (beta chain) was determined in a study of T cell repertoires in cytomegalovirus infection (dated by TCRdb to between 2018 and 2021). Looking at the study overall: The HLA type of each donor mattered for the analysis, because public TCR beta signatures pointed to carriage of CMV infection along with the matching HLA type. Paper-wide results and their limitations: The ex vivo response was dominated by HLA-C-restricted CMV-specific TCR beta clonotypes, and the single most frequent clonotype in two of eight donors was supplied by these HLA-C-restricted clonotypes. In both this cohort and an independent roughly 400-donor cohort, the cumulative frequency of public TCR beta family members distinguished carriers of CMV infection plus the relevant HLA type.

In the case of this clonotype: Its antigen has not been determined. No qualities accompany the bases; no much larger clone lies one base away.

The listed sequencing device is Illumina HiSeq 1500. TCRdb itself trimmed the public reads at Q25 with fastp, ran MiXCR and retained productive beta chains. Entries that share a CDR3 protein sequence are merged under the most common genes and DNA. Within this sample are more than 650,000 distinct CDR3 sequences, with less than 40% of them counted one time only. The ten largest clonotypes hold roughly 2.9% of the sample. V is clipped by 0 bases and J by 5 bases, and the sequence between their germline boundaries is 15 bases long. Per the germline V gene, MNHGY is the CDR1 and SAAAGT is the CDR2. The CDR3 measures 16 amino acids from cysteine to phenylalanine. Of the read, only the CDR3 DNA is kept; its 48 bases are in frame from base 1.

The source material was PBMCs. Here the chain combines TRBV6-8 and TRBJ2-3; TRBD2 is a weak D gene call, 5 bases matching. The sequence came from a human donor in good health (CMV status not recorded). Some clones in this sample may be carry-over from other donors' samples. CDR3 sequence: CASSYSRRVGQDTQYF. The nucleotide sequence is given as TGTGCCAGCAGTTACTCGAGGCGGGTCGGCCAAGATACGCAGTATTTT.